This TCR beta chain was recorded in a study of control samples from healthy donors and cancer patients. Germline-derived CDR1 and CDR2 are MDHEN and SYDVKM. The V gene lost 6 bases and the J gene lost 4 bases, with 18 bases spanning the gap. The length of the CDR3 is 15 residues. The assay was immunoSEQ multiplex PCR, and TCRdb's table has in-frame clones only and misses some. The data show 110,000 to 150,000 clones, roughly 92% seen once. The clonotype originates from a man aged 30 to 45 in good health. The sequenced sample was blood. The chain has TRBV28 and TRBJ1-1; D is uncertain. The CDR3 DNA sequence: TGTGCCAGCAGCCCCCTGGGAGGGTCGGGCACTGAAGCTTTCTTT. Protein: CASSPLGGSGTEAFF.